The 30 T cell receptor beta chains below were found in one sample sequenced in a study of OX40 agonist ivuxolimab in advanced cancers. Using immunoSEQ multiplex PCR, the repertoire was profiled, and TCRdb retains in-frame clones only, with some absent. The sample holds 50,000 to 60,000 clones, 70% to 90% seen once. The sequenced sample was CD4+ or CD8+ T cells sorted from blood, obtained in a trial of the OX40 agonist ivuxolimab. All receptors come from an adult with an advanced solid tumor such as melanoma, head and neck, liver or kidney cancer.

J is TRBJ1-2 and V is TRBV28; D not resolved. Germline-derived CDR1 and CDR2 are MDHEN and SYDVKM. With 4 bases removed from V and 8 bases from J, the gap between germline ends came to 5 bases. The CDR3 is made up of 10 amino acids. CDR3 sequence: CASSSTGYTF. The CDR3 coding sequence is TGTGCCAGCAGTTCGACAGGCTACACCTTC.

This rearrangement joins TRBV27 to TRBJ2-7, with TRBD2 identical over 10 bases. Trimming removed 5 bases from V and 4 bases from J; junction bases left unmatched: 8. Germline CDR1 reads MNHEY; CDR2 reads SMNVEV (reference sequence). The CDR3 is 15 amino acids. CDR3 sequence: CASSPSAGGVYEQYF. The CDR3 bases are TGTGCCAGCAGTCCGTCAGCGGGAGGGGTGTACGAGCAGTACTTC.

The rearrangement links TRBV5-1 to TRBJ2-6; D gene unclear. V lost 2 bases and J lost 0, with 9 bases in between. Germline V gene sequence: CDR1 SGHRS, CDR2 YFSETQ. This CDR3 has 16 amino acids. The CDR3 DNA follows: TGCGCCAGCAGCTTACCTACAATCTCTGGGGCCAACGTCCTGACTTTC. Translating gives CASSLPTISGANVLTF.

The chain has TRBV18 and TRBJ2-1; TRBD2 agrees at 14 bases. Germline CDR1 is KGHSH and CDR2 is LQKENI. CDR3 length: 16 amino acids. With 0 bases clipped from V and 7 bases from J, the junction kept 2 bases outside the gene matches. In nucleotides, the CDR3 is TGTGCCAGCTCACCACCCGGGACTAGCGGGAGTAATGAGCAGTTCTTC. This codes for CASSPPGTSGSNEQFF. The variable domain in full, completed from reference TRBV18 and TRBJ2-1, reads NAGVMQNPRHLVRRRGQEARLRCSPMKGHSHVYWYRQLPEEGLKFMVYLQKENIIDESGMPKERFSAEFPKEGPSILRIQQVVRGDSAAYFCASSPPGTSGSNEQFFGPGTRLTVL.

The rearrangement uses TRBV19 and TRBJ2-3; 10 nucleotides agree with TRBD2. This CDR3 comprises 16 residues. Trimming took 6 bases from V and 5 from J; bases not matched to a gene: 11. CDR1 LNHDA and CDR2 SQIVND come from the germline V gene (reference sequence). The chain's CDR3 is CASSRLAGTLGDTQYF. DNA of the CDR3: TGTGCCAGTAGCCGACTAGCGGGCACTTTGGGAGATACGCAGTATTTT. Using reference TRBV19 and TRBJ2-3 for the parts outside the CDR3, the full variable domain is DGGITQSPKYLFRKEGQNVTLSCEQNLNHDAMYWYRQDPGQGLRLIYYSQIVNDFQKGDIAEGYSVSREKKESFPLTVTSAQKNPTAFYLCASSRLAGTLGDTQYFGPGTRLTVL.

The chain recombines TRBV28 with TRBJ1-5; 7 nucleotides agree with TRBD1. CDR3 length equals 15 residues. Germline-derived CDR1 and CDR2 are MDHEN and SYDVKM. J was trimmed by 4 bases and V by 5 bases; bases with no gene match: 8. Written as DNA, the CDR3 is TGTGCCAGCAGTGCCCCAGGGGGGGATAATCAGCCCCAGCATTTT. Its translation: CASSAPGGDNQPQHF.

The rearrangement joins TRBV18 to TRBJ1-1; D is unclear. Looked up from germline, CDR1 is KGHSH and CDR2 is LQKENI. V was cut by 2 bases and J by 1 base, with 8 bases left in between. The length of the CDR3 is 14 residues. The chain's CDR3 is CASSPAAGNTEAFF. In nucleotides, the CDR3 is TGTGCCAGCTCACCAGCCGCAGGGAACACTGAAGCTTTCTTT.

The CDR3 loop reads CASSLDRGRGLYGYTF. CDR3 nucleotides: TGTGCCAGCAGCTTAGATCGAGGCAGGGGGCTGTATGGCTACACCTTC. V usage is TRBV11-3 and J usage is TRBJ1-2, with 8 bases lining up with TRBD1. Germline V CDR1 and CDR2: SGHNT, YENEEA. This CDR3 has 16 residues. Trimming cost V 0 bases and J 5 bases; bases outside gene matches: 8.

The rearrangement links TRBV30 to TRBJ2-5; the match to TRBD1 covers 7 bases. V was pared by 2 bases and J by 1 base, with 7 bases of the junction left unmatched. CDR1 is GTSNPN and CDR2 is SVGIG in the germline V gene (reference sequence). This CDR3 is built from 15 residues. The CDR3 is CAWSLRQGVQETQYF. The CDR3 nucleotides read TGTGCCTGGAGTCTCAGACAGGGTGTCCAAGAGACCCAGTACTTC.

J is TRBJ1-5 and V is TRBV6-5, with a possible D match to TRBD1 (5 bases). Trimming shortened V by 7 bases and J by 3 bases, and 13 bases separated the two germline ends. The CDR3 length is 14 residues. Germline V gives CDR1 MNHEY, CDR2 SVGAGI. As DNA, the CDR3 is TGTGCCAGCAAGATGTCAGGGTTCAATCAGCCCCAGCATTTT. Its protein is CASKMSGFNQPQHF.

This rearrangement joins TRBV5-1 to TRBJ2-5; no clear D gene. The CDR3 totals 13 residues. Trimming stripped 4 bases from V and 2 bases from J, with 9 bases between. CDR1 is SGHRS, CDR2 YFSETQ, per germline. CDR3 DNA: TGCGCCAGCAGCGAACACAGTCAAGAGACCCAGTACTTC. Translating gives CASSEHSQETQYF.

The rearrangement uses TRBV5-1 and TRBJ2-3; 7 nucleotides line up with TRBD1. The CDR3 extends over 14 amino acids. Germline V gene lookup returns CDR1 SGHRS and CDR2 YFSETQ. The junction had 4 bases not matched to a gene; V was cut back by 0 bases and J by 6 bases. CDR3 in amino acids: CASSLGQGRDTQYF. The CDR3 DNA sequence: TGCGCCAGCAGCTTGGGACAGGGACGGGATACGCAGTATTTT.

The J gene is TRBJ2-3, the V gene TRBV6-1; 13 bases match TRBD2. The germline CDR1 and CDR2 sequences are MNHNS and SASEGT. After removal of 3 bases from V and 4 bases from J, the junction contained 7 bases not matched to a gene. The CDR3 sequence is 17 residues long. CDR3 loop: CASSDGTSGINSDTQYF. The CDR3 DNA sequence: TGTGCCAGCAGTGACGGGACTAGCGGGATTAACTCAGATACGCAGTATTTT.

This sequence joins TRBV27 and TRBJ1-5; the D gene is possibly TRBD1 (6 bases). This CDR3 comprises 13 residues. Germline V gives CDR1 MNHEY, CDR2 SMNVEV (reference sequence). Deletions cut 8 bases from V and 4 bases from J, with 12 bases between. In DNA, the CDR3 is TGTGCCAGCGAATGGACAGAGAATCAGCCCCAGCATTTT. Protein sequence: CASEWTENQPQHF.

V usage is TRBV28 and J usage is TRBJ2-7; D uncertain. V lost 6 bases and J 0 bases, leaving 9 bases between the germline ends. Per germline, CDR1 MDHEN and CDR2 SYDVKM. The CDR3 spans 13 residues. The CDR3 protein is CASRSPTSYEQYF. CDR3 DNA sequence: TGTGCCAGCAGGTCTCCTACCTCCTACGAGCAGTACTTC.

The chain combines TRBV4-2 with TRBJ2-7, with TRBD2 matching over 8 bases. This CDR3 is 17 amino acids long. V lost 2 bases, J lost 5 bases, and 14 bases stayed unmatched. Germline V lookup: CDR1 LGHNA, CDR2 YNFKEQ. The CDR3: CASSQSGTRVKGNEQYF. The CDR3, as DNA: TGTGCCAGCAGCCAATCCGGGACTAGAGTAAAGGGGAACGAGCAGTACTTC.

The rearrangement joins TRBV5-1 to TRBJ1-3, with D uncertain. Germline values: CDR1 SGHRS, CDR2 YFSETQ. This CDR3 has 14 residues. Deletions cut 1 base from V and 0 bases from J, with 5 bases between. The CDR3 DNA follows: TGCGCCAGCAGCTTGTCTACCTCTGGAAACACCATATATTTT. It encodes CASSLSTSGNTIYF. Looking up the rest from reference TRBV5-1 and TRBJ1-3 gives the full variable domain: KAGVTQTPRYLIKTRGQQVTLSCSPISGHRSVSWYQQTPGQGLQFLFEYFSETQRNKGNFPGRFSGRQFSNSRSEMNVSTLELGDSALYLCASSLSTSGNTIYFGEGSWLTVV.

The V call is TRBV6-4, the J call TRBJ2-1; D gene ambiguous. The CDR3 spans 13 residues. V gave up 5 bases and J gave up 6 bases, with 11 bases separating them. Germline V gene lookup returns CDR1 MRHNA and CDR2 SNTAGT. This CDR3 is CASSPMIGNEQFF. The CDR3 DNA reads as TGTGCCAGCAGTCCCATGATCGGCAATGAGCAGTTCTTC.

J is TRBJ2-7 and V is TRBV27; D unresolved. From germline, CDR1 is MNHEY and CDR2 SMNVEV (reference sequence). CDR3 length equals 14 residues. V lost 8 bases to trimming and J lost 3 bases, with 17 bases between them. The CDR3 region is CASSSLAGFYEQYF. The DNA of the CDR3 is TGTGCCAGCTCTTCGTTAGCTGGATTCTACGAGCAGTACTTC.

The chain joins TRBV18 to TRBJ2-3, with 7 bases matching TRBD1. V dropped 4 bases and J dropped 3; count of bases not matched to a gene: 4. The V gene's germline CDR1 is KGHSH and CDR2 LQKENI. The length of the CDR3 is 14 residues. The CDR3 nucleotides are TGTGCCAGCTCACAGGGGGCGCGGACAGATACGCAGTATTTT. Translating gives CASSQGARTDTQYF. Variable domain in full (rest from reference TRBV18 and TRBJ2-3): NAGVMQNPRHLVRRRGQEARLRCSPMKGHSHVYWYRQLPEEGLKFMVYLQKENIIDESGMPKERFSAEFPKEGPSILRIQQVVRGDSAAYFCASSQGARTDTQYFGPGTRLTVL.

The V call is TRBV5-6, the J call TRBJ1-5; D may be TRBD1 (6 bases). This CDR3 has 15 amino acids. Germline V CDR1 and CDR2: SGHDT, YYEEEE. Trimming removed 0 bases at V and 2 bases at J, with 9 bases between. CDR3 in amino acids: CASSLAGVGNQPQHF. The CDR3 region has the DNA TGTGCCAGCAGCTTGGCAGGGGTCGGCAATCAGCCCCAGCATTTT.

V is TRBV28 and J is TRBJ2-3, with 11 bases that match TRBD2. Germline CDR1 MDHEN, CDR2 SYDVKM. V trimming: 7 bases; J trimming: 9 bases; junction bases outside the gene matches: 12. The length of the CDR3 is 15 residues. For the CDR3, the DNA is TGTGCCAGCACCCTAGCGGGAGGCTCCGGAGGGACGCAGTATTTT. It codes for CASTLAGGSGGTQYF.

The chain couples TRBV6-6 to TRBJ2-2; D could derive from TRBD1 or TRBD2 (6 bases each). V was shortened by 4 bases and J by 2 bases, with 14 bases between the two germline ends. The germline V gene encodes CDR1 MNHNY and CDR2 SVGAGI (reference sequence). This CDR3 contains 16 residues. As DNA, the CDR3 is TGTGCCAGCAGTTCCCAGGGGACTGCCAACACCGGGGAGCTGTTTTTT. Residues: CASSSQGTANTGELFF.

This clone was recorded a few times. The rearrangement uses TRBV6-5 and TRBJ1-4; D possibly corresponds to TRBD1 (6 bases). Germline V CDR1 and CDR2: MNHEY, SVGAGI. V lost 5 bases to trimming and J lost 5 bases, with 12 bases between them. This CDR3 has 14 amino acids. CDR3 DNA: TGTGCCAGCAGTAGGGAAGGGGGAAATGAAAAACTGTTTTTT. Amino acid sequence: CASSREGGNEKLFF.

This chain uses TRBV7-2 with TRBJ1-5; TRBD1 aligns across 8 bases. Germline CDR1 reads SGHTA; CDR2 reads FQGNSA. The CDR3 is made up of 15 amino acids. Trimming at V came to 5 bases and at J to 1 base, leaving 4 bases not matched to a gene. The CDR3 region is CASSPGGKSNQPQHF. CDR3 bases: TGTGCCAGCAGCCCAGGGGGCAAGAGCAATCAGCCCCAGCATTTT. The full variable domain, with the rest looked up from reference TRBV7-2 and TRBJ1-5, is GAGVSQSPSNKVTEKGKDVELRCDPISGHTALYWYRQSLGQGLEFLIYFQGNSAPDKSGLPSDRFSAERTGGSVSTLTIQRTQQEDSAVYLCASSPGGKSNQPQHFGDGTRLSIL.

The CDR3 sequence: CASSLGAAQEGYTF. In DNA form, the CDR3 reads TGTGCCAGCAGCTTAGGGGCAGCCCAGGAGGGCTACACCTTC. The chain links TRBV7-9 to TRBJ1-2; the D is unclear. Looked up from germline, CDR1 is SEHNR and CDR2 is FQNEAQ (reference sequence). CDR3 length: 14 residues. The V gene lost 1 base and the J gene lost 8 bases, with 14 bases spanning the gap.

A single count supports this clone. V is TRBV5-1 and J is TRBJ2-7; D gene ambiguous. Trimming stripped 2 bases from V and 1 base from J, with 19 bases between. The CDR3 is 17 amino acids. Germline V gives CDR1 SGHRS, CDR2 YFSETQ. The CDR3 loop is CASSLTGPPPGSYEQYF. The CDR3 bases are TGCGCCAGCAGCTTAACCGGGCCCCCGCCCGGATCCTACGAGCAGTACTTC. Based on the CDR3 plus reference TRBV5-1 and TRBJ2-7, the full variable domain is KAGVTQTPRYLIKTRGQQVTLSCSPISGHRSVSWYQQTPGQGLQFLFEYFSETQRNKGNFPGRFSGRQFSNSRSEMNVSTLELGDSALYLCASSLTGPPPGSYEQYFGPGTRLTVT.

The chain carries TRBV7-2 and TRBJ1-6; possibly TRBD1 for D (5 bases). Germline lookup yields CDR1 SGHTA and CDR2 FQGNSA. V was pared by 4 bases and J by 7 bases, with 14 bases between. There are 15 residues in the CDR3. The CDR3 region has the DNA TGTGCCAGCAGCTCGTCGGGGGTCCCCAATTCACCCCTCCACTTT. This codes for CASSSSGVPNSPLHF.

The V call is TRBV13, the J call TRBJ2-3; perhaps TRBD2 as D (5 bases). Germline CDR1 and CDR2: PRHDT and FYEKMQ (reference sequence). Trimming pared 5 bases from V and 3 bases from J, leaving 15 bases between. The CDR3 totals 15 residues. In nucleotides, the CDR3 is TGTGCCAGCAGCCCGACTCTAGGAGGAACAGATACGCAGTATTTT. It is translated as CASSPTLGGTDTQYF.

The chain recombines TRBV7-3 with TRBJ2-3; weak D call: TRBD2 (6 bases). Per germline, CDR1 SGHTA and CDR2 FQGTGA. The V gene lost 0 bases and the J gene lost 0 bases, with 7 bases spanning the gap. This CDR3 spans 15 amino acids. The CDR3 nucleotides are TGTGCCAGCAGCTTAACCGGGAGTAGCACAGATACGCAGTATTTT. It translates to CASSLTGSSTDTQYF.